A selection of T cell receptor beta chains follows, all from one sample in a study of blood T cell repertoires in COVID-19. TCRdb's table, derived via immunoSEQ multiplex PCR, lists solely in-frame clones and lacks some. This sample carries around 77,000 clones, 85% to 90% of them seen once, and the ten largest clones take about a tenth. Sequenced sample: peripheral blood. These receptors were obtained from a man between 65 and 85 years old with active or convalescent COVID-19. Both conserved end residues are part of each CDR3. Each record gives: V gene, clone size, J gene, D gene, CDR3 DNA, CDR3 protein. D genes are given only for firm matches. Clone size, where shown, is once, few, many, or a class for clones that have expanded.

>TRBV5-1|-|TRBJ2-1|TRBD2
TGCGCCAGCAGCCCCGGGACTAGCGGAGACAATGAGCAGTTCTTC
CASSPGTSGDNEQFF
>TRBV4-2|medium-sized|TRBJ1-2|TRBD1
TGTGCCAGCAGCCGGACAGGGGAGAGCGGGCTTGACTACACCTTC
CASSRTGESGLDYTF
>TRBV5-4|-|TRBJ1-3|-
TGTGCCAGCAGCTTGGGGCGGAACTCTGGAAACACCATATATTTT
CASSLGRNSGNTIYF
>TRBV12-3/TRBV12-4|-|TRBJ1-1|-
TGTGCCAGCAGGGAGGGAATGAACACTGAAGCTTTCTTT
CASREGMNTEAFF
>TRBV6-6|-|TRBJ2-6|-
TGTGCCAGCAGCCGACCGGGACTGAGCTCTGGGGCCAACGTCCTGACTTTC
CASSRPGLSSGANVLTF
>TRBV5-1|-|TRBJ1-2|-
TGCGCCAGCAGCTTGGCCCCGGGGGTAGCTAACTATGGCTACACCTTC
CASSLAPGVANYGYTF
>TRBV25-1|-|TRBJ1-4|TRBD1
TGTGCCAGCAGTCACCTCAGGGGGGCTGGAAATGAAAAACTGTTTTTT
CASSHLRGAGNEKLFF
>TRBV7-9|once|TRBJ1-4|TRBD1
TGTGCCAGCAGGACTAACAGGGGGAGGCTAAATGAAAAACTGTTTTTT
CASRTNRGRLNEKLFF
>TRBV7-6|-|TRBJ2-1|TRBD2
TGTGCCAGCAGCTCCACAATAGCGGGGAGCTCCTACAATGAGCAGTTCTTC
CASSSTIAGSSYNEQFF
>TRBV4-1|few|TRBJ1-3|-
TGCGCCAGCAGCCCATACGACAGGAGCTCTGGAAACACCATATATTTT
CASSPYDRSSGNTIYF
>TRBV11-3|-|TRBJ2-1|-
TGTGCCAGCAGCTCTAACAGCTACAATGAGCAGTTCTTC
CASSSNSYNEQFF
>TRBV10-3|few|TRBJ2-1|-
TGTGCCACCAGGGGAGACTCCTACAATGAGCAGTTCTTC
CATRGDSYNEQFF
>TRBV5-4|-|TRBJ2-7|-
TGTGCCAGCAGTTCCGGCGGGGACTTGCCCTACGAGCAGTACTTC
CASSSGGDLPYEQYF
>TRBV19|-|TRBJ1-5|TRBD1
TGTGCCAGTAGACCTTCCGGGACAGGGGGGACCCAGCATTTT
CASRPSGTGGTQHF
>TRBV19|-|TRBJ2-7|TRBD2
TGTGCCAGTAGTATTCTAGCGGGAAACTACGAGCAGTACTTC
CASSILAGNYEQYF
>TRBV7-9|-|TRBJ1-5|-
TGTGCCAGCAGCCTCGGTGTTCCGAATCAGCCCCAGCATTTT
CASSLGVPNQPQHF
>TRBV5-1|-|TRBJ2-2|TRBD1
TGCGCCAGCAGCGATAGGACAGGGAGCCACACCGGGGAGCTGTTTTTT
CASSDRTGSHTGELFF
>TRBV7-9|once|TRBJ1-1|TRBD1
TGTGCCAGCAGCTTAGAGTCGACAGGGGGCGTCGCGGCTTTCTTT
CASSLESTGGVAAFF
>TRBV3-1/TRBV3-2|once|TRBJ2-1|-
TGTGCCAGCGGGGGGGGCACAGGATACAATGAGCAGTTCTTC
CASGGGTGYNEQFF
>TRBV2|-|TRBJ2-3|TRBD2
TGTGCCAGCAGTCCAGCGGGAGAATCTCGCGATACGCAGTATTTT
CASSPAGESRDTQYF
>TRBV19|once|TRBJ1-5|-
TGTGCCAGTAGTAAGGCAGGGCCCAATCAGCCCCAGCATTTT
CASSKAGPNQPQHF
>TRBV5-1|-|TRBJ1-1|TRBD1
TGCGCCAGCAGAGGACAGGGGGACACTGAAGCTTTCTTT
CASRGQGDTEAFF
>TRBV18|-|TRBJ1-2|TRBD1
TGTGCCAGCTCACCAGTCTCAGGGGGCACCTATGGCTACACCTTC
CASSPVSGGTYGYTF
>TRBV5-1|-|TRBJ1-1|TRBD1
TGCGCCAGCACCTTGGGACAGGGGAACACTGAAGCTTTCTTT
CASTLGQGNTEAFF
>TRBV28|-|TRBJ2-7|-
TGTGCCAGCAGTCTCGAGTACGGGGAGCAGTACTTC
CASSLEYGEQYF
>TRBV9|-|TRBJ2-7|TRBD1
TGTGCCAGCAGCAGACAGGGGGCTTACGAGCAGTACTTC
CASSRQGAYEQYF
>TRBV7-2|once|TRBJ2-5|TRBD2
TGTGCCAGCAGCTTAGCTAGCGGGGGGCTCCAAGAGACCCAGTACTTC
CASSLASGGLQETQYF
>TRBV2|few|TRBJ2-7|-
TGTGCCAGCAGTGAAGGGGTAGCAGTGCAGTACTTC
CASSEGVAVQYF
>TRBV6-6|-|TRBJ1-5|TRBD1
TGTGCCAGCAGTCCGACGACAGGGGGCAGGTTCTTAAGCAATCAGCCCCAGCATTTT
CASSPTTGGRFLSNQPQHF
>TRBV11-2|-|TRBJ1-2|-
TGTGCCAGCAGCTTAGGGCGGAGCCTCTATGGCTACACCTTC
CASSLGRSLYGYTF
>TRBV7-3|once|TRBJ2-7|-
TGTGCCAGCAGCTCCCCAGGAGGCGAGCAGTACTTC
CASSSPGGEQYF
>TRBV7-3|-|TRBJ2-2|-
TGTGCCAGCAGAGGAGCGGACCCCGGGGAGCTGTTTTTT
CASRGADPGELFF
>TRBV28|-|TRBJ2-5|TRBD2
TGTGCCAGCAGTTCCCGAGGACTAGCGGAGACCCAGTACTTC
CASSSRGLAETQYF
>TRBV19|once|TRBJ1-1|TRBD1
TGTGCCAGTAGTATGGGACAGAGAAGCACTGAAGCTTTCTTT
CASSMGQRSTEAFF
>TRBV10-2|-|TRBJ2-3|-
TGCGCCAGCGGCGAGGGAGGGGGTATCACAGATACGCAGTATTTT
CASGEGGGITDTQYF
>TRBV6-2/TRBV6-3|once|TRBJ1-2|TRBD1
TGTGCCAGCAGTTACGGTTCTGCAGGGGGCTATGGCTACACCTTC
CASSYGSAGGYGYTF
>TRBV5-4|few|TRBJ2-3|TRBD2
TGTGCCAGCAGCTCTAGACTAGCGGGAGGAAGCACAGATACGCAGTATTTT
CASSSRLAGGSTDTQYF
>TRBV19|-|TRBJ2-5|TRBD2
TGTGCCACTTCAGCGGGAGGGCCGAGTGAGACCCAGTACTTC
CATSAGGPSETQYF
>TRBV18|-|TRBJ2-7|TRBD2
TGTGCCAGCTCACCACCCAATCCCAAGACTAGCGGCCACGAGCAGTACTTC
CASSPPNPKTSGHEQYF